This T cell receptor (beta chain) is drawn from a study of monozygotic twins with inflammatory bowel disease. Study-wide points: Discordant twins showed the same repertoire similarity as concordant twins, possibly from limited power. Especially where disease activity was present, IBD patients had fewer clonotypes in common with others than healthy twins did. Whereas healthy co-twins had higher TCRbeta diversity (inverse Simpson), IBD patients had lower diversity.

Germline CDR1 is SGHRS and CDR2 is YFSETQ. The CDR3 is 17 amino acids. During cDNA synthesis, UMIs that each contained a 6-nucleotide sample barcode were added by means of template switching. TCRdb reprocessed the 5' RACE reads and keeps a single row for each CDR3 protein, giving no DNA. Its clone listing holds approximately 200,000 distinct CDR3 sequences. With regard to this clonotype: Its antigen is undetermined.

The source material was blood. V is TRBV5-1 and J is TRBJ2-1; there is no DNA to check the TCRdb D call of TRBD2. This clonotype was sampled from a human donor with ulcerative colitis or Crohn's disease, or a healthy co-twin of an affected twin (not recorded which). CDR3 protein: CASSLIGDSPPGNEQFF.